This T cell receptor (beta chain) derives from a study of cytomegalovirus exposure and HLA in healthy donors. Germline CDR1 reads MNHEY; CDR2 reads SMNVEV (reference sequence). Trimming shortened V by 4 bases and J by 6 bases, and 19 bases separated the two germline ends. The CDR3 loop spans 17 amino acids. As concerns this clone: Its cognate antigen is unknown.

PCR was performed using 60 Vbeta and 13 Jbeta primers. Assay: immunoSEQ multiplex PCR; the TCRdb copy retains only in-frame clones and omits some. The sample has about 160,000 clones, approximately 74% seen once. Whole-study results and caveats: Earlier analysis found most TCR beta V segments productive about 87% or about 30% of the time. Fewer N-insertions than the roughly 670-donor mean were reportedly shown by an Asian-associated ancestry cluster in a later analysis.

The sample consisted of PBMCs. This chain links TRBV27 with TRBJ1-6; D uncertain. This TCR came from a woman between 25 and 40 years old in good health and CMV-seronegative. The chain's CDR3 is CASSSEVPGRSNSPLHF. CDR3 nucleotide sequence: TGTGCCAGCAGTTCCGAGGTCCCGGGGAGGAGTAATTCACCCCTCCACTTT.